This passage covers 27 T cell receptor beta chains from one sample sequenced in a study of blood T cell repertoires in COVID-19. Only in-frame clones appear in the TCRdb table, and some are missing; sequencing was by immunoSEQ multiplex PCR. This sample has around 350,000 clones, with around 87% found just once. Material for sequencing was peripheral blood. These receptors were taken from a human donor in a cohort sampled during active COVID-19.

J is TRBJ2-2 and V is TRBV18; D is ambiguous. The V end lost 5 bases, the J end lost 3 bases, and 13 bases lay between the germline ends. The CDR3 is made up of 15 amino acids. Germline-derived CDR1 and CDR2 are KGHSH and LQKENI. CDR3 coding DNA: TGTGCCAGCTCAAGTAACAGAGATGACACCGGGGAGCTGTTTTTT. Protein product: CASSSNRDDTGELFF.

The chain employs TRBV11-2 and TRBJ2-1; maybe TRBD2 (5 bases). There are 16 residues in the CDR3. Per the germline V gene, CDR1 is SGHAT and CDR2 is FQNNGV. The V end was cut by 1 base, the J end by 1 base, with 11 bases between. The CDR3 loop reads CASSLGGLGSYNEQFF. As DNA, the CDR3 is TGTGCCAGCAGCTTAGGAGGGTTAGGGTCCTACAATGAGCAGTTCTTC.

This clone was detected once. The chain links TRBV2 to TRBJ2-1; D unresolved. CDR1 and CDR2 from the germline V gene are SNHLY and FYNNEI. This CDR3 is 17 amino acids long. Trimming left V 3 bases short and J 0 bases short, with 15 bases between. The CDR3 DNA reads TGTGCCAGCAGTGAGTTGTTGGGTCCTAGCTCCTACAATGAGCAGTTCTTC. Protein: CASSELLGPSSYNEQFF.

The rearrangement joins TRBV20-1 to TRBJ2-7, with D perhaps matching TRBD2 (5 bases). Trimming took 3 bases from V and 6 from J, leaving 12 bases between them. CDR3 length equals 12 residues. Germline V lookup: CDR1 DFQATT, CDR2 SNEGSKA (reference sequence). The CDR3 reads CSASIAAGEQYF. The CDR3 region has the DNA TGCAGTGCTAGTATCGCGGCGGGCGAGCAGTACTTC.

The chain is built from TRBV7-8 and TRBJ1-5; 8 bases fit TRBD1. CDR3 length equals 17 residues. Per the germline V gene, CDR1 is SGHVS and CDR2 is FQNEAQ. The V and J ends lost 3 bases and 2 bases, in that order; junction bases with no gene match: 9. CDR3 nucleotides: TGTGCCAGCAGCTTGGGCGCAGGGGGCGTGGGCAATCAGCCCCAGCATTTT. It is translated as CASSLGAGGVGNQPQHF. Full variable domain (outside the CDR3, taken from reference TRBV7-8 and TRBJ1-5): GAGVSQSPRYKVAKRGQDVALRCDPISGHVSLFWYQQALGQGPEFLTYFQNEAQLDKSGLPSDRFFAERPEGSVSTLKIQRTQQEDSAVYLCASSLGAGGVGNQPQHFGDGTRLSIL.

V usage is TRBV4-2 and J usage is TRBJ2-1; maybe TRBD1 (6 bases). Germline V gene data show CDR1 as LGHNA and CDR2 as YNFKEQ. V lost 1 base, J lost 8 bases, and 9 bases lay in between. The CDR3 is 13 residues long. In nucleotides, the CDR3 is TGTGCCAGCAGCCAAGGCGCAGGGGATGAGCAGTTCTTC. Amino acids: CASSQGAGDEQFF.

This chain's CDR3 is CASTHGNEQFF. CDR3 nucleotides: TGTGCCAGCACCCACGGGAATGAGCAGTTCTTC. The chain has TRBV5-4 and TRBJ2-1; no clear D. Trimming pared 6 bases from V and 7 bases from J, leaving 8 bases between. The CDR3 spans 11 residues. The germline V gene has CDR1 SGHNT and CDR2 YYREEE (reference sequence).

The chain is built from TRBV2 and TRBJ1-3; the D is unclear. V was trimmed by 3 bases and J by 0 bases, leaving 9 bases between them. Germline CDR1 is SNHLY and CDR2 is FYNNEI. The CDR3 is made up of 15 amino acids. The CDR3 reads CASSETRSSGNTIYF. In nucleotides, the CDR3 is TGTGCCAGCAGTGAGACTCGAAGCTCTGGAAACACCATATATTTT. The whole variable domain, filled in from reference TRBV2 and TRBJ1-3, reads EPEVTQTPSHQVTQMGQEVILRCVPISNHLYFYWYRQILGQKVEFLVSFYNNEISEKSEIFDDQFSVERPDGSNFTLKIRSTKLEDSAMYFCASSETRSSGNTIYFGEGSWLTVV.

J is TRBJ1-6 and V is TRBV18; a weak D match, TRBD1 (5 bases). The germline CDR1 and CDR2 sequences are KGHSH and LQKENI. This CDR3 is built from 14 residues. The ends were cut back, 2 bases at V and 10 bases at J, with 12 bases in the middle. As DNA, the CDR3 is TGTGCCAGCTCACCAAACCCTGGGGCCTCACCCCTCCACTTT. This gives the protein CASSPNPGASPLHF.

This rearrangement joins TRBV4-2 to TRBJ2-5; the D gene is possibly TRBD1 (5 bases). V was clipped by 4 bases and J by 3 bases, with 15 bases between them. The CDR3 has 15 amino acids. Per the germline V gene, CDR1 is LGHNA and CDR2 is YNFKEQ. CDR3 in amino acids: CASSPMTATEETQYF. The CDR3 region has the DNA TGTGCCAGCAGCCCAATGACAGCGACCGAAGAGACCCAGTACTTC.

The chain uses TRBV6-5 and TRBJ2-3; tentative D call: TRBD2 (6 bases). Germline CDR1 MNHEY, CDR2 SVGAGI. V was pared by 8 bases and J by 4 bases, with 16 bases between. The CDR3 contains 14 residues. DNA of the CDR3: TGTGCCAGCGAGGGCGGGGTGGGATCAGATACGCAGTATTTT. The encoded protein is CASEGGVGSDTQYF.

The chain has TRBV19 and TRBJ2-1, with 10 positions matching TRBD1. Germline CDR1 reads LNHDA; CDR2 reads SQIVND (reference sequence). The CDR3 spans 13 residues. With 6 bases clipped from V and 7 bases from J, the junction kept 3 bases outside the gene matches. This CDR3 reads CASSGQGGNEQFF. The DNA of the CDR3 is TGTGCCAGTAGCGGACAGGGGGGAAATGAGCAGTTCTTC.

This chain uses TRBV27 with TRBJ1-4; weak D call: TRBD1 (5 bases). Germline lookup yields CDR1 MNHEY and CDR2 SMNVEV (reference sequence). The CDR3 totals 17 residues. V was trimmed by 6 bases and J by 0 bases, leaving 17 bases between them. Here the CDR3 reads CASRLGARGATNEKLFF. In nucleotides, the CDR3 is TGTGCCAGCAGATTAGGGGCTAGGGGTGCAACTAATGAAAAACTGTTTTTT.

A few counts support this clone. J is TRBJ1-6 and V is TRBV19; D possibly corresponds to TRBD1 (6 bases). V lost 4 bases and J lost 7, with 11 bases in between. The germline CDR1 and CDR2 sequences are LNHDA and SQIVND (reference sequence). This CDR3 has 14 amino acids. CDR3 coding DNA: TGTGCCAGTAGTACGGACAGCGCGAATTCACCCCTCCACTTT. It encodes CASSTDSANSPLHF.

This clone was seen only a few times. This chain connects TRBV30 to TRBJ1-1; the D gene is possibly TRBD1 (5 bases). V lost 0 bases to trimming and J lost 5 bases, with 16 bases between them. There are 15 residues in the CDR3. Germline V lookup: CDR1 GTSNPN, CDR2 SVGIG (reference sequence). The DNA for the CDR3 is TGTGCCTGGAGTGTACCTGGCAGGGAAGGGACTGAAGCTTTCTTT. This gives the protein CAWSVPGREGTEAFF.

This rearrangement joins TRBV5-1 to TRBJ1-6, with unresolved D. The CDR3 has 14 residues. Germline CDR1 and CDR2: SGHRS and YFSETQ. V was trimmed by 8 bases and J by 4 bases, leaving 13 bases between them. CDR3 region: CASRRDNYNSPLHF. Written as DNA, the CDR3 is TGCGCCAGTAGGAGGGATAATTATAATTCACCCCTCCACTTT.

CDR3 in amino acids: CASSLFGARETQYF. CDR3 sequence (DNA): TGTGCCAGCAGTTTATTTGGGGCACGGGAGACCCAGTACTTC. This rearrangement joins TRBV27 to TRBJ2-5; a possible D gene is TRBD1 (5 bases). Between the trimmed V and J ends, which lost 1 base and 5 bases, there was a span of 11 bases. Germline V gene sequence: CDR1 MNHEY, CDR2 SMNVEV (reference sequence). This CDR3 region has 14 residues.

For this clone: The same CDR3 arises from other DNA sequences in this sample as well. The chain uses TRBV5-1 and TRBJ2-7; the match to TRBD1 covers 10 bases. CDR1 and CDR2 (germline): SGHRS, YFSETQ. The CDR3 spans 13 residues. The V segment lost 4 bases and the J segment 6 bases; nucleotides outside the gene matches: 4. The CDR3: CASSARTGGEQYF. In DNA, the CDR3 is TGCGCCAGCAGCGCCAGGACAGGGGGCGAGCAGTACTTC.

The J gene is TRBJ1-2, the V gene TRBV5-5; TRBD1 is a possible D gene (6 bases). The CDR3 loop spans 16 amino acids. Germline-derived CDR1 and CDR2 are SGHKS and YYEKEE (reference sequence). V dropped 2 bases and J dropped 2 bases, with 16 bases sitting between them. The CDR3 spells CASSFGTGTPNYGYTF. As DNA, the CDR3 is TGTGCCAGCAGCTTTGGGACCGGGACACCAAACTATGGCTACACCTTC.

This chain links TRBV9 with TRBJ1-4; D perhaps matches TRBD1 (5 bases). This CDR3 is 14 amino acids long. Per germline, CDR1 SGDLS and CDR2 YYNGEE. Trimming pared 0 bases from V and 8 bases from J, leaving 11 bases between. CDR3 protein: CASSVDPGYEKLFF. The CDR3 DNA follows: TGTGCCAGCAGCGTAGACCCAGGGTACGAAAAACTGTTTTTT.

The J gene is TRBJ1-2, the V gene TRBV19, with TRBD1 identical over 8 bases. The trim removed 7 bases at V and 4 bases at J, leaving 8 bases unmatched. Looked up from germline, CDR1 is LNHDA and CDR2 is SQIVND (reference sequence). This CDR3 is built from 14 residues. The CDR3 sequence is CASTSRTGFYGYTF. The CDR3 DNA reads TGTGCCAGTACTTCCCGGACAGGGTTCTATGGCTACACCTTC.

This sequence joins TRBV4-1 and TRBJ2-3, with 8 bases aligning to TRBD2. The CDR3 length is 19 residues. Germline CDR1 reads MGHRA; CDR2 reads YSYEKL. The ends lost 1 base at V and 3 bases at J; junction bases unmatched: 15. The CDR3 nucleotides read TGCGCCAGCAGCCAAGCCCTCACCCGACTAGCGCGGAGGACAGATACGCAGTATTTT. It is translated as CASSQALTRLARRTDTQYF.

The rearrangement joins TRBV2 to TRBJ2-7, with 9 bases fitting TRBD1. Trimming removed 7 bases from V and 4 bases from J; junction bases left unmatched: 8. The germline V gene encodes CDR1 SNHLY and CDR2 FYNNEI. The CDR3 loop spans 14 amino acids. CDR3 sequence: CASKDRGARYEQYF. DNA for the CDR3: TGTGCCAGCAAGGACAGGGGCGCTAGATACGAGCAGTACTTC. Full variable domain (outside the CDR3, taken from reference TRBV2 and TRBJ2-7): EPEVTQTPSHQVTQMGQEVILRCVPISNHLYFYWYRQILGQKVEFLVSFYNNEISEKSEIFDDQFSVERPDGSNFTLKIRSTKLEDSAMYFCASKDRGARYEQYFGPGTRLTVT.

On this clone itself: Other DNA variants within this sample encode the same CDR3. The chain couples TRBV11-2 to TRBJ2-3; D perhaps matches TRBD2 (6 bases). V dropped 5 bases and J dropped 0 bases, with 12 bases sitting between them. The germline V gene encodes CDR1 SGHAT and CDR2 FQNNGV. This CDR3 comprises 15 residues. The CDR3 protein is CASSRSSGSTDTQYF. The CDR3 DNA sequence: TGTGCCAGCAGCCGAAGTAGCGGTAGCACAGATACGCAGTATTTT.

J is TRBJ2-5 and V is TRBV5-1; 7 bases fit TRBD2. J lost 4 bases, V lost 4 bases, and 4 bases had no gene match. The CDR3 runs to 13 residues. Germline lookup yields CDR1 SGHRS and CDR2 YFSETQ. The CDR3 is CASSRGEGETQYF. The CDR3 DNA sequence: TGCGCCAGCAGCAGAGGGGAGGGAGAGACCCAGTACTTC. The whole variable domain, filled in from reference TRBV5-1 and TRBJ2-5, reads KAGVTQTPRYLIKTRGQQVTLSCSPISGHRSVSWYQQTPGQGLQFLFEYFSETQRNKGNFPGRFSGRQFSNSRSEMNVSTLELGDSALYLCASSRGEGETQYFGPGTRLLVL.

The chain employs TRBV2 and TRBJ2-7; D might be TRBD1 (5 bases). V was pared by 6 bases and J by 3 bases, with 12 bases between. Per germline, CDR1 SNHLY and CDR2 FYNNEI. There are 13 residues in the CDR3. CDR3 in amino acids: CASRAGQLYEQYF. In DNA form, the CDR3 reads TGTGCCAGCAGAGCAGGACAACTCTACGAGCAGTACTTC. The variable domain in full, completed from reference TRBV2 and TRBJ2-7, reads EPEVTQTPSHQVTQMGQEVILRCVPISNHLYFYWYRQILGQKVEFLVSFYNNEISEKSEIFDDQFSVERPDGSNFTLKIRSTKLEDSAMYFCASRAGQLYEQYFGPGTRLTVT.

Notes on this clone: The junction differs from germline at one of its ends, possibly a read error. The chain carries TRBV25-1 and TRBJ2-6; D gene unclear. The germline gives CDR1 MGHDK, CDR2 SYGVNS. The CDR3 spans 12 residues. The CDR3 DNA is TGTGCCACCATCTCTAGGGCCAACGTCCTGACTTTC. Its translation is CATISRANVLTF.